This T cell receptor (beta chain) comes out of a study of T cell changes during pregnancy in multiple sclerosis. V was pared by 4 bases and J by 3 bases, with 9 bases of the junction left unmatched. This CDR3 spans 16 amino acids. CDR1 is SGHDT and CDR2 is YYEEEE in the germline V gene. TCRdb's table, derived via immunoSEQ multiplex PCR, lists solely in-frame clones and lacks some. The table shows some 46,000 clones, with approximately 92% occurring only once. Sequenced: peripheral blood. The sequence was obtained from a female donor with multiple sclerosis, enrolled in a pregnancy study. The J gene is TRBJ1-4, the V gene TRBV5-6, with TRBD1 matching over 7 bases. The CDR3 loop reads CASSPRRGQANEKLFF. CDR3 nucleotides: TGTGCCAGCAGCCCTCGGAGGGGGCAGGCTAATGAAAAACTGTTTTTT.